A selection of T cell receptor beta chains follows, all from one sample in a study of blood T cells in healthy people across ages. TCRdb reprocessed the 5' RACE reads via MiXCR and lists one record per CDR3 protein. The sample records fewer than 750,000 distinct CDR3 sequences, approximately 52% being singletons. The sequenced material came from blood. The receptors come from an elderly woman in good health. Each CDR3 is given with its conserved first and last residue. Each record gives: J gene, V gene, D gene, clone size, CDR3 length, CDR3 protein, CDR3 DNA. A D gene is named only where the DNA matches it firmly. Not every row has a clone size; where given, it reads once, few, many or a size class.

TRBJ2-7 | TRBV20-1 | - | - | 10 | CSARAAEQYF | TGCAGTGCTAGAGCCGCCGAGCAGTACTTC
TRBJ1-6 | TRBV25-1 | - | - | 15 | CASKDATHYNSPLHF | TGTGCCAGCAAGGACGCGACACACTATAATTCACCCCTCCACTTT
TRBJ2-3 | TRBV29-1 | - | - | 16 | CSASNFNTPSTDTQYF | TGCAGCGCGTCGAACTTCAATACTCCTAGCACAGATACGCAGTATTTT
TRBJ2-7 | TRBV11-2 | TRBD1 | - | 13 | CASSRGQGNLEYF | TGTGCCAGCAGCCGGGGACAGGGTAACTTGGAGTACTTC
TRBJ1-5 | TRBV6-1 | - | few | 12 | CASSDIGQPQHF | TGTGCCAGCAGTGATATTGGCCAGCCCCAGCATTTT
TRBJ2-3 | TRBV10-3 | TRBD2 | - | 15 | CAISERGGTTDTQYF | TGTGCCATCAGTGAGCGGGGGGGCACCACAGATACGCAGTATTTT
TRBJ1-5 | TRBV20-1 | TRBD1 | - | 14 | CSALWDRGDQPQHF | TGCAGTGCTCTTTGGGACAGGGGGGACCAGCCCCAGCATTTT
TRBJ2-7 | TRBV3-1 | TRBD2 | many | 14 | CASGLAGGGYEQYF | TGTGCCAGTGGACTAGCGGGCGGGGGTTACGAGCAGTACTTC
TRBJ2-1 | TRBV27 | TRBD1 | - | 14 | CASSIQGAYNEQFF | TGTGCCAGCAGTATCCAGGGGGCTTACAATGAGCAGTTCTTC
TRBJ2-3 | TRBV28 | - | - | 16 | CASSFSWGAGTDTQYF | TGTGCCAGCAGTTTTTCGTGGGGGGCTGGCACAGATACGCAGTATTTT
TRBJ1-4 | TRBV2 | - | - | 13 | CASLQDRYEKLFF | TGTGCCAGTCTCCAGGACAGATATGAAAAACTGTTTTTT
TRBJ2-3 | TRBV20-1 | TRBD2 | many | 15 | CSATILAGGFYTQYF | TGCAGTGCAACTATCCTAGCGGGGGGGTTCTATACGCAGTATTTT
TRBJ2-5 | TRBV9 | - | many | 15 | CASSLGGIGGETQYF | TGTGCCAGCAGCCTTGGCGGGATTGGTGGGGAGACCCAGTACTTC
TRBJ2-3 | TRBV4-2 | - | - | 14 | CASSQELDPDTQYF | TGTGCCAGCAGCCAAGAGCTAGACCCAGATACGCAGTATTTT
TRBJ2-4 | TRBV20-1 | - | - | 15 | CSAPEGGVSKNIQYF | TGCAGTGCTCCAGAGGGTGGTGTATCCAAAAACATTCAGTACTTC
TRBJ1-2 | TRBV6-6 | - | many | 13 | CASRADPTGGYTF | TGTGCCAGCAGGGCAGATCCAACAGGTGGCTACACCTTC
TRBJ2-7 | TRBV20-1 | - | - | 13 | CSAPRRDSYEQYF | TGCAGTGCTCCCCGGAGGGATTCCTACGAGCAGTACTTC
TRBJ2-2 | TRBV27 | - | few | 14 | CASKGGAHTGELFF | TGTGCCAGCAAGGGCGGGGCGCACACCGGGGAGCTGTTTTTT
TRBJ2-1 | TRBV12-5 | - | - | 11 | CASGLDVEQFF | TGTGCTAGTGGTTTGGACGTCGAGCAGTTCTTC
TRBJ1-1 | TRBV27 | - | many | 13 | CASSLHGNTEAFF | TGTGCCAGCAGTCTCCATGGGAACACTGAAGCTTTCTTT
TRBJ1-6 | TRBV6-5 | - | few | 13 | CASSQPGHSPLHF | TGTGCCAGCAGCCAACCGGGACATTCACCCCTCCACTTT
TRBJ2-1 | TRBV6-6 | - | many | 11 | CASRGNNEQFF | TGTGCCAGCAGGGGAAACAATGAGCAGTTCTTC
TRBJ1-1 | TRBV5-1 | - | many | 14 | CASSFSDMNTEAFF | TGCGCCAGCAGCTTTTCAGACATGAACACTGAAGCTTTCTTT
TRBJ2-3 | TRBV9 | TRBD1 | many | 16 | CASSPWDSPSTDTQYF | TGTGCCAGCAGCCCCTGGGACAGCCCTAGCACAGATACGCAGTATTTT
TRBJ2-3 | TRBV27 | TRBD2 | many | 19 | CASNHPGLAGASSTDTQYF | TGTGCCAGCAACCACCCGGGACTAGCGGGGGCCTCTAGCACAGATACGCAGTATTTT
TRBJ2-7 | TRBV6-4 | TRBD2 | - | 15 | CATDPRDYALYERYF | TGTGCCACCGACCCCCGGGACTACGCCTTGTATGAGCGGTACTTC
TRBJ2-6 | TRBV24-1 | - | many | 16 | CATSDPRTSGANVLTF | TGTGCCACCAGTGATCCTCGGACCTCTGGGGCCAACGTCCTGACTTTC
TRBJ1-5 | TRBV3-1 | - | many | 13 | CASSQEGNQPQHF | TGTGCCAGCAGCCAAGAGGGCAATCAGCCCCAGCATTTT
TRBJ2-1 | TRBV5-1 | - | many | 16 | CASSPAGAAYYNEQFF | TGCGCCAGCAGCCCCGCGGGGGCAGCCTACTACAATGAGCAGTTCTTC
TRBJ2-7 | TRBV7-2 | - | - | 14 | CASNPGDTINEQYF | TGTGCCAGCAACCCGGGAGACACGATTAATGAGCAGTACTTC
TRBJ1-1 | TRBV11-2 | TRBD1 | few | 13 | CASSPPTGVEAFF | TGTGCCAGCAGCCCTCCGACAGGGGTTGAAGCTTTCTTT
TRBJ1-5 | TRBV12-3/TRBV12-4 | - | - | 15 | CASRYSGGKNQPQHF | TGTGCCAGCAGGTATTCCGGGGGTAAGAATCAGCCCCAGCATTTT
TRBJ2-1 | TRBV20-1 | TRBD2 | many | 17 | CSASHFPLAGGYNEQFF | TGCAGTGCTAGCCACTTTCCGTTAGCGGGGGGGTACAATGAGCAGTTCTTC
TRBJ2-5 | TRBV4-2 | - | many | 14 | CASSQDDRTGTQYF | TGTGCCAGCAGCCAAGACGACAGGACGGGGACCCAGTACTTC
TRBJ2-1 | TRBV9 | - | many | 14 | CASSVQYSYNEQFF | TGTGCCAGCAGCGTCCAGTACTCCTACAATGAGCAGTTCTTC
TRBJ2-6 | TRBV5-1 | - | many | 15 | CASSPRASGANVLTF | TGTGCCAGCAGCCCACGGGCCTCTGGGGCCAACGTCCTGACTTTC
TRBJ2-7 | TRBV20-1 | - | - | 13 | CSAKAPTGYEQYF | TGCAGTGCTAAAGCCCCGACAGGCTACGAGCAGTACTTC
TRBJ2-3 | TRBV7-9 | - | many | 12 | CASSPVTDTQYF | TGTGCCAGCAGCCCGGTAACAGATACGCAGTATTTT
TRBJ2-1 | TRBV15 | - | - | 17 | CATSRQGGGLRANEQFF | TGTGCCACCAGCAGGCAGGGTGGGGGCCTCCGTGCCAATGAGCAGTTCTTC
TRBJ2-2 | TRBV11-3 | - | - | 16 | CASSSRGRTNTGELFF | TGTGCCAGCAGCTCAAGGGGACGTACGAACACCGGGGAGCTGTTTTTT
TRBJ2-7 | TRBV18 | - | many | 16 | CASSFPRTLGLYEQYF | TGTGCCAGCTCTTTCCCTCGGACCCTAGGCCTCTACGAGCAGTACTTC
TRBJ2-5 | TRBV6-5 | - | - | 14 | CASKAGKGGETQYF | TGTGCCAGCAAGGCTGGGAAAGGTGGGGAGACCCAGTACTTC
TRBJ2-7 | TRBV25-1 | - | - | 13 | CASSATQLGEQYF | TGTGCCAGCAGTGCGACGCAATTGGGCGAGCAGTACTTC
TRBJ2-3 | TRBV5-5 | - | few | 14 | CASSLVTLTDTQYF | TGTGCCAGCAGCTTGGTAACCCTCACAGATACGCAGTATTTT
TRBJ2-2 | TRBV2 | - | - | 14 | CANSEAIGVGELFF | TGTGCCAACAGTGAAGCCATTGGGGTCGGGGAGCTGTTTTTT
TRBJ2-1 | TRBV18 | - | many | 13 | CASSIDRTNEQFF | TGTGCCAGCTCAATCGACAGAACCAATGAGCAGTTCTTC
TRBJ1-5 | TRBV6-1 | - | - | 17 | CASRKTAQEDSNQPQHF | TGTGCCAGCAGAAAAACCGCCCAGGAGGATAGCAATCAGCCCCAGCATTTT
TRBJ2-7 | TRBV12-3/TRBV12-4 | TRBD2 | - | 17 | CASSPPGLAGGGYEQYF | TGTGCCAGCAGCCCCCCGGGACTAGCGGGGGGCGGATACGAGCAGTACTTC
TRBJ2-1 | TRBV20-1 | - | many | 12 | CSASRNSNEQFF | TGCAGTGCTAGCCGGAATAGCAATGAGCAGTTCTTC
TRBJ2-7 | TRBV29-1 | - | few | 12 | CSVEGGNNEQYF | TGCAGCGTCGAAGGGGGAAACAATGAGCAGTACTTC
TRBJ1-6 | TRBV12-3/TRBV12-4 | TRBD1 | - | 15 | CASSFSGTVVLPLHF | TGTGCCAGCAGTTTTTCCGGGACAGTTGTTTTACCCCTCCACTTT